Presented here are 30 T cell receptor beta chains from one specimen sequenced in a study of T cells in Graves' hyperthyroidism and ophthalmopathy (dated by TCRdb to between 2017 and 2020). The library came from multiplex PCR. Sequencing instrument: Illumina HiSeq 2000. TCR beta CDR3 regions were amplified from RNA transcripts. A first-round RT-PCR of the TCR CDR3 used the HTBI primer set with the Qiagen OneStep RT-PCR kit. TCRdb's own reprocessing of the public reads used fastp at Q25 and MiXCR and kept productive beta chains. Duplicate CDR3 protein sequences are folded into a single record with the most common DNA and genes. This sample holds around 700,000 distinct CDR3 sequences; just over 35% were observed only once. The leading ten clones occupy roughly 30% of the sample. Sequenced input: blood. These receptors came from a middle-aged woman with Graves' hyperthyroidism.

CDR3 nucleotide sequence: TGTGCCATCAGTGACAGGGGATCACCCCTCCACTTT. This codes for CAISDRGSPLHF. The chain uses TRBV10-3 and TRBJ1-6; TRBD1 is a possible D gene (6 bases). The CDR3 covers 12 residues. Germline-derived CDR1 and CDR2 are ENHRY and SYGVKD. Trimming removed 3 bases from V and 10 bases from J, with 7 bases in between.

This clonotype was counted between two and nine times. The CDR3 nucleotides read TGTGCCAGCCGGACAGGGTGGATTAGTGTGAACACTGAAGCTTTCTTT. This gives the protein CASRTGWISVNTEAFF. This chain connects TRBV6-5 to TRBJ1-1; 8 nucleotides match TRBD1. J was trimmed by 0 bases and V by 8 bases; bases with no gene match: 11. Germline assignment: CDR1 MNHEY and CDR2 SVGAGI. The length of the CDR3 is 16 residues.

Comment on this clonotype: A junction end diverges from the germline sequence, so it may reflect a read error. This sequence joins TRBV12-3 or TRBV12-4 and TRBJ1-1, with TRBD1 as a possible D gene (5 bases). The CDR3 length is 12 residues. This CDR3 is CASGYQGAEASF. The CDR3 bases are TGTGCCAGCGGGTATCAGGGCGCTGAAGCTTCCTTT.

The J gene is TRBJ2-2, the V gene TRBV12-3 or TRBV12-4, with D maybe TRBD2 (7 bases). Between the trimmed V and J ends, which lost 4 bases and 5 bases, there was a span of 17 bases. The CDR3 is made up of 16 amino acids. Written as DNA, the CDR3 is TGTGCCAGCAGTTCCCTAGGGGGGGCCCGAACCGGGGAGCTGTTTTTT. This codes for CASSSLGGARTGELFF.

The chain is built from TRBV2 and TRBJ1-2, with D perhaps matching TRBD1 (6 bases). The germline CDR1 and CDR2 sequences are SNHLY and FYNNEI. V lost 0 bases to trimming and J lost 8 bases, with 13 bases between them. The CDR3 runs 14 residues. CDR3 DNA: TGTGCCAGCAGTGAAGCCTATCGACAGGTAGGCTACACCTTC. As protein: CASSEAYRQVGYTF.

The gene calls are TRBV2 and TRBJ1-1; no definite D call. With 6 bases removed from V and 2 bases from J, the gap between germline ends came to 10 bases. Germline V gene data show CDR1 as SNHLY and CDR2 as FYNNEI. CDR3 size: 13 residues. The DNA for the CDR3 is TGTGCCAGCAGATTGTTACCCAACACTGAAGCTTTCTTT. This encodes CASRLLPNTEAFF.

This clonotype was picked up many times. V and J are TRBV7-2 and TRBJ1-1; D is undetermined. This CDR3 spans 12 amino acids. Germline values: CDR1 SGHTA, CDR2 FQGNSA. The V end was cut by 9 bases, the J end by 8 bases, with 16 bases between. The CDR3 reads CARTLRAEEAFF. The CDR3 DNA reads TGTGCCAGGACCTTAAGGGCAGAAGAAGCTTTCTTT.

The chain uses TRBV10-3 and TRBJ2-7, with 8 bases aligning to TRBD1. Germline V gene sequence: CDR1 ENHRY, CDR2 SYGVKD. The CDR3 spans 13 residues. V lost 10 bases, J lost 6 bases, and 11 bases stayed unmatched. The CDR3 nucleotides read TGTGCCAGCAGAGACAGGGGAGTGAGCGAGCAGTACTTC. This translates into CASRDRGVSEQYF.

A note on this clonotype: This sequence may be a read error, since a much larger clone differs from it by one base. The rearrangement links TRBV7-9 to TRBJ1-5, with TRBD1 matching over 9 bases. The CDR3 loop spans 13 amino acids. Per the germline V gene, CDR1 is SEHNR and CDR2 is FQNEAQ (reference sequence). CDR3 protein: CASGQGQGSTQHF. CDR3 nucleotides: TGCGCCAGCGGCCAGGGACAGGGCAGCACCCAGCATTTT.

This clonotype was observed a handful of times. The chain recombines TRBV5-1 with TRBJ1-1; 8 bases agree with TRBD1. V gave up 1 base and J gave up 2 bases; unmatched junction bases: 4. The CDR3 length is 15 residues. CDR1 is SGHRS, CDR2 YFSETQ, per germline. In DNA form, the CDR3 reads TGCGCCAGCAGCTTGTTTGCAGGGGGCAACACTGAAGCTTTCTTT. Its protein product is CASSLFAGGNTEAFF.

The table lists this clonotype with many counts. The rearrangement uses TRBV10-3 and TRBJ1-4, with D unresolved. Germline V gene lookup returns CDR1 ENHRY and CDR2 SYGVKD. CDR3 length equals 14 residues. V shed 6 bases and J shed 6 bases, with 14 bases lying between them. The CDR3, as DNA: TGTGCCATCAGCCCGGGTCGGGGTGATGAAAAACTGTTTTTT. This gives the protein CAISPGRGDEKLFF.

This rearrangement joins TRBV9 to TRBJ2-5; D is perhaps TRBD1 or TRBD2 (5 bases each). V dropped 4 bases and J dropped 4 bases, with 23 bases sitting between them. In germline, CDR1 is SGDLS, CDR2 YYNGEE. The CDR3 length is 17 residues. The CDR3, as DNA: TGTGCCAGCAGCCCGGGGTTGAGCCAAGTTGGGGGAGAGACCCAGTACTTC. This translates into CASSPGLSQVGGETQYF. The full variable domain, completed using reference TRBV9 and TRBJ2-5, is DSGVTQTPKHLITATGQRVTLRCSPRSGDLSVYWYQQSLDQGLQFLIQYYNGEERAKGNILERFSAQQFPDLHSELNLSSLELGDSALYFCASSPGLSQVGGETQYFGPGTRLLVL.

The V gene is TRBV10-3, the J gene TRBJ2-6; D is ambiguous. Germline V gene sequence: CDR1 ENHRY, CDR2 SYGVKD. The V end lost 6 bases, the J end lost 3 bases, and 12 bases lay between the germline ends. This CDR3 contains 15 residues. The CDR3 region is CAISNSINGANVLTF. The CDR3 DNA is TGTGCCATCAGCAATTCAATAAATGGGGCCAACGTCCTGACTTTC.

This rearrangement joins TRBV7-3 to TRBJ2-2; TRBD1 agrees at 7 bases. Looked up from germline, CDR1 is SGHTA and CDR2 is FQGTGA. V was pared by 5 bases and J by 2 bases, with 14 bases of the junction left unmatched. This CDR3 comprises 18 residues. CDR3 DNA sequence: TGTGCCAGCAGCCGGGACAGTGTTAGTAGTATCAACACCGGGGAGCTGTTTTTT. Encoded protein: CASSRDSVSSINTGELFF. The full variable domain, rest sourced from reference TRBV7-3 and TRBJ2-2, is GAGVSQTPSNKVTEKGKYVELRCDPISGHTALYWYRQSLGQGPEFLIYFQGTGAADDSGLPNDRFFAVRPEGSVSTLKIQRTERGDSAVYLCASSRDSVSSINTGELFFGEGSRLTVL.

This clonotype was counted many times. CDR3 amino acids: CASSYSNEQYF. CDR3 nucleotides: TGTGCCAGCAGTTACTCGAACGAGCAGTACTTC. The chain couples TRBV6-2 or TRBV6-3 to TRBJ2-7, with D unresolved. CDR1 MNHEY and CDR2 SVGEGT come from the germline V gene. The length of the CDR3 is 11 residues. Deletions cut 0 bases from V and 5 bases from J, with 2 bases between.

This clonotype has ten or more counts. The chain couples TRBV29-1 to TRBJ1-5; D possibly corresponds to TRBD1 (6 bases). The CDR3 is 12 amino acids. V was shortened by 6 bases and J by 5 bases, with 11 bases between the two germline ends. Germline CDR1 and CDR2: SQVTM and ANQGSEA. The CDR3 protein is CSVRTADQPQHF. Written as DNA, the CDR3 is TGCAGCGTCCGGACAGCTGATCAGCCCCAGCATTTT. Variable domain in full (rest from reference TRBV29-1 and TRBJ1-5): SAVISQKPSRDICQRGTSLTIQCQVDSQVTMMFWYRQQPGQSLTLIATANQGSEATYESGFVIDKFPISRPNLTFSTLTVSNMSPEDSSIYLCSVRTADQPQHFGDGTRLSIL.

The V call is TRBV5-8, the J call TRBJ2-2, with D unresolved. Per germline, CDR1 SGHTS and CDR2 YDEGEE. The V end was cut by 3 bases, the J end by 4 bases, with 7 bases between. The CDR3 totals 13 residues. CDR3: CASSWGFTGELFF. The CDR3 DNA sequence: TGTGCCAGCAGCTGGGGATTCACCGGGGAGCTGTTTTTT.

This clonotype was detected a few times. This may come from a read error, since a much larger clone is one base off. The missing conserved phenylalanine or tryptophan at the end of this CDR3 makes a read error likely. The rearrangement joins TRBV12-3 or TRBV12-4 to TRBJ1-6; D unclear. CDR3 length: 12 residues. V was trimmed by 9 bases and J by 7 bases, leaving 10 bases between them. The CDR3, as DNA: TGTGCCAGTGCACAGCAGAATTCACCCCTCCACCTT. Its protein is CASAQQNSPLHL.

The chain uses TRBV15 and TRBJ2-3, with 9 positions matching TRBD2. Germline V CDR1 and CDR2: LNHNV, YYDKDF (reference sequence). The CDR3 totals 15 residues. V was clipped by 0 bases and J by 5 bases; unmatched bases: 3. CDR3 nucleotide sequence: TGTGCCACCAGCAGAGAGGGCGGGGGGGTAGATACGCAGTATTTT. Protein product: CATSREGGGVDTQYF.

About this clonotype: A read error may produce the germline difference seen at one junction end. This rearrangement joins TRBV4-1 to TRBJ2-7; weak D call: TRBD2 (5 bases). CDR3 length: 15 amino acids. CDR1 and CDR2 (germline): MGHRA, YSYEKL. The CDR3 nucleotides are TGCGCCAGCAGCCAAAGAGGGAGTTCCTCCTACAAGCAGTACTTC. Residues: CASSQRGSSSYKQYF.

This clonotype was seen more than once but under ten times. V and J are TRBV9 and TRBJ1-2, with TRBD1 as a possible D gene (5 bases). Deletions cut 1 base from V and 4 bases from J, with 14 bases between. Per the germline V gene, CDR1 is SGDLS and CDR2 is YYNGEE. The CDR3 totals 15 residues. The CDR3 is CASSVNGLGGYGYTF. In DNA, the CDR3 is TGTGCCAGCAGCGTAAACGGCCTTGGGGGCTATGGCTACACCTTC.

The V gene is TRBV7-9, the J gene TRBJ1-2, with TRBD1 matching 7 bases. The CDR3 is 16 residues long. The V gene's germline CDR1 is SEHNR and CDR2 FQNEAQ (reference sequence). Germline trimming cut 0 bases from V and 2 bases from J; bases unmatched to any gene: 6. CDR3 sequence reads: CASSLAGGTENYGYTF. The CDR3 region has the DNA TGTGCCAGCAGCTTAGCTGGAGGGACAGAGAACTATGGCTACACCTTC. Supplemented by reference TRBV7-9 and TRBJ1-2, the full variable domain reads DTGVSQNPRHKITKRGQNVTFRCDPISEHNRLYWYRQTLGQGPEFLTYFQNEAQLEKSRLLSDRFSAERPKGSFSTLEIQRTEQGDSAMYLCASSLAGGTENYGYTFGSGTRLTVV.

On this clonotype: This may be a read error, as it is one base from a much larger clone. The conserved final phenylalanine or tryptophan is absent from the CDR3, which likely points to a read error. The chain employs TRBV6-1 and TRBJ2-5; 8 bases line up with TRBD1. The CDR3 is 15 amino acids. The V segment lost 4 bases and the J segment 5 bases; nucleotides outside the gene matches: 9. Germline assignment: CDR1 MNHNS and CDR2 SASEGT. CDR3 region: CASSGGQGDRETQYL. The CDR3, as DNA: TGTGCCAGCAGTGGAGGGCAGGGGGACAGGGAGACCCAGTACCTC.

The chain couples TRBV10-2 to TRBJ1-4, with TRBD1 matching over 9 bases. The germline CDR1 and CDR2 sequences are WSHSY and SAAADI. This CDR3 spans 16 amino acids. The J segment lost 3 bases and the V segment lost 7 bases, leaving 9 bases of the junction unmatched. CDR3 bases: TGCGCCAGCATGAAGGGGGGACAGGGCTCTAATGAAAAACTGTTTTTT. Amino acids: CASMKGGQGSNEKLFF.

This chain joins TRBV7-2 and TRBJ1-1; D not certain. Germline V gene lookup returns CDR1 SGHTA and CDR2 FQGNSA. Trimming removed 5 bases at V and 1 base at J, with 26 bases between. This CDR3 has 19 amino acids. CDR3 in amino acids: CASSRMWLGSGTANTEAFF. DNA of the CDR3: TGTGCCAGCAGCCGGATGTGGTTGGGGTCTGGCACAGCGAACACTGAAGCTTTCTTT.

This clonotype has ten or more counts. The chain recombines TRBV15 with TRBJ2-7, with D unresolved. This CDR3 spans 13 amino acids. V was trimmed by 0 bases and J by 3 bases, leaving 6 bases between them. Germline CDR1 LNHNV, CDR2 YYDKDF (reference sequence). The CDR3 loop reads CATSRDLNYEQYF. In nucleotides, the CDR3 is TGTGCCACCAGCAGAGATCTTAACTACGAGCAGTACTTC.

This clonotype was seen more than once but under ten times. The gene calls are TRBV12-3 or TRBV12-4 and TRBJ2-7, with D unresolved. The V end lost 5 bases, the J end lost 3 bases, and 11 bases lay between the germline ends. The CDR3 is made up of 13 amino acids. The CDR3 coding sequence is TGTGCCAGCAGTCAAGGCCACATCTACGAGCAGTACTTC. Encoded protein: CASSQGHIYEQYF.

In its sample, this clonotype was seen many times. The V and J genes are TRBV7-9 and TRBJ1-2, with D unresolved. Trimming cost V 5 bases and J 5 bases, with 9 bases left between them. The CDR3 has 12 amino acids. Germline V gives CDR1 SEHNR, CDR2 FQNEAQ (reference sequence). CDR3 DNA sequence: TGTGCCAGCAGCCGTCAGGTTTATGGCTACACCTTC. Translating gives CASSRQVYGYTF.

In regard to this clonotype: Since a much larger clone is just one base distant, this may be a read error. The chain links TRBV11-2 to TRBJ1-5, with 11 bases fitting TRBD1. The CDR3 length is 16 residues. Germline-derived CDR1 and CDR2 are SGHAT and FQNNGV. The CDR3: CASSRTGGGGKQPQHF. For the CDR3, the DNA is TGTGCCAGCAGCCGGACAGGGGGCGGTGGCAAACAGCCCCAGCATTTT.

V usage is TRBV4-1 and J usage is TRBJ2-7; D gene uncertain. The CDR3 is 17 residues long. The germline CDR1 and CDR2 sequences are MGHRA and YSYEKL. The V and J ends lost 0 bases and 1 base respectively, with 16 bases between them. CDR3 sequence: CASSQDPSPTRSYEQYF. As DNA, the CDR3 is TGCGCCAGCAGCCAAGATCCCTCCCCTACAAGATCCTACGAGCAGTACTTC.